The text below deals with one TCR beta chain. Its antigen is still unknown. This entry is derived from a study of T cells expressing NK-cell markers. TCRdb processed the 5' RACE reads again and assigns one entry to each CDR3 protein, with no DNA. The table lists about 170,000 distinct CDR3 sequences. Findings and caveats of the study: Dominant NKG2C+ clonotypes in roughly 6 donors made up about 1.0-7.5% of CD8+ T cells.

This CDR3 comprises 14 residues. Germline V gene sequence: CDR1 SGHAT, CDR2 FQNNGV. The receptor comes from a man aged 18-75 years in good health. What was sequenced was blood T cells: a sorted CD56 or NKG2C T cell subset, CD4+ or CD8+ T cells, or bulk PBMC T cells (not recorded which). The chain has TRBV11-2 and TRBJ2-7. The CDR3 here is CASSLASGLIEQYF.